This TCR beta chain was retrieved from a study of blood T cell repertoires in COVID-19. The overall study: From the United States, Italy and Spain came samples of acute and convalescent COVID-19. The analysed material was cDNA or gDNA that came from T cells, B-cell-depleted T cells, or PBMCs.

In the source study's methods: Nucleated cell number was recorded as an estimate derived from reference gene primer amplification. Method: immunoSEQ multiplex PCR; TCRdb's copy keeps in-frame clones and lacks some. That table is the source of V, J and clone size, and D and trimming were worked out from the DNA. The repertoire holds hundreds of thousands of clones, with 70% to 90% as singletons. During active infection, Seattle patients enrolled and were then monitored through disease. Germline V gene sequence: CDR1 LGHDT, CDR2 YNNKEL (reference sequence). CDR3 length: 18 amino acids. J was trimmed by 4 bases and V by 0 bases; bases with no gene match: 10.

Material for sequencing was peripheral blood. The rearrangement links TRBV3-1 (or the pseudogene TRBV3-2) to TRBJ2-2; 8 positions agree with TRBD1. This sequence originates from a woman in her 30s with COVID-19, enrolled during active disease. For the CDR3, the DNA is TGTGCCAGCAGCCAAGAGGGGACAGGACTCCTAGGCACCGGGGAGCTGTTTTTT. This gives the protein CASSQEGTGLLGTGELFF.